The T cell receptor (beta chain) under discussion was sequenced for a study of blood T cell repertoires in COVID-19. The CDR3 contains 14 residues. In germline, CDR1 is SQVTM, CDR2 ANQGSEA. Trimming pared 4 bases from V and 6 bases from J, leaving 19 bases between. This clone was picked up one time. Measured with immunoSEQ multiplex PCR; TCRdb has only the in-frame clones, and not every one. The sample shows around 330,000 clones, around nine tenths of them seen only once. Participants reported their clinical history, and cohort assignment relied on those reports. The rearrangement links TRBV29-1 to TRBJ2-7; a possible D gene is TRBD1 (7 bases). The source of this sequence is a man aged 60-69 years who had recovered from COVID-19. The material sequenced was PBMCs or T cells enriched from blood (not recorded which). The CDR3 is CSVALSQGGSEQYF. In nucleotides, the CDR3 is TGCAGCGTTGCGTTAAGCCAGGGGGGCTCCGAGCAGTACTTC.